This TCR beta chain appears in the sequencing data of a study of T-cell memory formation after mild COVID-19. TCRdb fed the 5' RACE reads into MiXCR, producing one record per CDR3 protein. The repertoire holds over 500,000 distinct CDR3 sequences, with 17% as singletons. V was trimmed by 1 base and J by 2 bases, leaving 8 bases between them. The germline V gene has CDR1 SEHNR and CDR2 FQNEAQ (reference sequence). CDR3 length equals 14 residues. V and J are TRBV7-9 and TRBJ1-2, with D possibly being TRBD1 (5 bases). This sequence originates from an adult woman who had mild COVID-19 (a few samples of this study predate the infection). Cell type and time point are not known. Sequenced sample: PBMCs or a T cell subset sorted from them (not recorded which). This CDR3 is CASSLGTQNYGYTF. CDR3 DNA: TGTGCCAGCAGCTTAGGGACACAGAACTATGGCTACACCTTC.